This record concerns one T cell receptor beta chain sequence. The CDR3 runs 12 residues. V lost 8 bases and J 4 bases, leaving 11 bases between the germline ends. CDR1 MGHDK and CDR2 SYGVNS come from the germline V gene. This entry belongs to a study of cytomegalovirus exposure and HLA in healthy donors. Both 60 Vbeta primers and 13 Jbeta primers went into the PCR. Under the authors' procedure: Per a later analysis, the number of unique TCR beta chains was some 80 million, of which roughly 11 million were shared. The table came from immunoSEQ multiplex PCR; TCRdb's copy has only in-frame clones and leaves some out. V, J and clone size were drawn from that table, and D and trimming were deduced from the DNA. The profile covers around 130,000 clones, with about 82% appearing a single time and under 6% taken by the ten largest.

The sample taken for sequencing was PBMCs. The source of this sequence is a young man in good health and CMV-seronegative. The chain carries TRBV25-1 and TRBJ1-2; D may be TRBD1 (6 bases). As DNA, the CDR3 is TGTGCCAGCCAACAGGGCTCCTATGGCTACACCTTC. The encoded protein is CASQQGSYGYTF.